This T cell receptor (beta chain) was recorded in a study of cytomegalovirus exposure and HLA in healthy donors. Study observations and caveats: Later analysis associated a missense DCLRE1C variant with TCR beta V- and J-gene trimming.

A note on this clone: Its antigen is unidentified.

It was with 60 Vbeta and 13 Jbeta primers that the PCR ran. Some clones are missing from TCRdb's copy, which holds only in-frame ones; the method was immunoSEQ multiplex PCR. The sample has about 130,000 clones; roughly 82% are singletons. The CDR3 sequence is 16 residues long. Trimming removed 0 bases from V and 0 bases from J, with 12 bases in between. Germline CDR1 SGHKS, CDR2 YYEKEE (reference sequence). This sequence originates from a woman younger than 35 in good health and CMV-seropositive. Source material: PBMCs. The chain combines TRBV5-5 with TRBJ1-1, with D perhaps matching TRBD1 (6 bases). The CDR3 protein is CASSLGIDRMNTEAFF. CDR3 coding DNA: TGTGCCAGCAGCTTGGGAATCGACAGGATGAACACTGAAGCTTTCTTT.